This T cell receptor (beta chain) was obtained from a study of cytomegalovirus exposure and HLA in healthy donors. The wider study: Early on, a data release was issued that held roughly 80 million unique TCRs from HLA-typed donors. The study, taken as a whole, reports: A classifier reportedly called cytomegalovirus status with high sensitivity and specificity.

The CDR3 covers 19 residues. V lost 1 base to trimming and J lost 5 bases; unmatched junction nucleotides: 12. Germline V gives CDR1 MNHEY, CDR2 SMNVEV (reference sequence). Notes on this clone: Its target is not known.

Primers: 60 Vbeta forward and 13 Jbeta reverse. The repertoire was sequenced with immunoSEQ multiplex PCR; TCRdb's copy has only in-frame clones and lacks some. Of approximately 170,000 clones in the sample, about 65% were seen once. The sequence came from a woman under 30 in good health and CMV-seropositive. The chain joins TRBV27 to TRBJ1-4, with TRBD1 matching over 11 bases. The source material was PBMCs. DNA for the CDR3: TGTGCCAGCAGTTTATGGGAATGGACAGGGGGCGCAGAAAATGAAAAACTGTTTTTT. Translated: CASSLWEWTGGAENEKLFF.